Below, 21 T cell receptor beta chains from the same sample are listed, as sequenced in a study of blood T cells in healthy people across ages. The second PCR ran roughly 6 to 11 cycles with a sample-barcoded 5' primer and J-beta primers. TCRdb reprocessed the 5' RACE reads via MiXCR and lists one record per CDR3 protein. The sample records 1,500,000 or so distinct CDR3 sequences, 35% to 45% being singletons. The sample taken for sequencing was blood. Receptors were obtained from a woman aged 18-29 years in good health.

As to this clonotype: At one end, the junction sequence differs from germline, possibly due to a read error. The genes are TRBV6-5 and TRBJ2-1; D gene uncertain. CDR1 and CDR2 (germline): MNHEY, SVGAGI. The CDR3 loop spans 13 amino acids. CDR3 residues: CASSYSSAQEQLF. The CDR3 DNA reads as TGTGCCAGCAGTTACTCGTCGGCGCAGGAGCAGTTATTC.

This clonotype was picked up a small number of times. The J gene is TRBJ1-2, the V gene TRBV4-1; TRBD1 might be the D (6 bases). Looked up from germline, CDR1 is MGHRA and CDR2 is YSYEKL. The V gene lost 1 base and the J gene lost 4 bases, with 16 bases spanning the gap. The CDR3 loop spans 16 amino acids. This CDR3 is CASSQGKGGVSYGYTF. CDR3 nucleotide sequence: TGCGCCAGCAGCCAAGGAAAGGGGGGCGTCAGCTATGGCTACACCTTC.

The V and J genes are TRBV7-2 and TRBJ2-5, with 7 bases matching TRBD1. The CDR3 length is 14 residues. The V gene's germline CDR1 is SGHTA and CDR2 FQGNSA. J lost 11 bases, V lost 5 bases, and 14 bases had no gene match. CDR3 sequence reads: CASSATTGNNEQYF. CDR3 DNA: TGTGCCAGCAGCGCGACGACAGGGAACAATGAGCAGTACTTC. The full variable domain, rest sourced from reference TRBV7-2 and TRBJ2-5, is GAGVSQSPSNKVTEKGKDVELRCDPISGHTALYWYRQSLGQGLEFLIYFQGNSAPDKSGLPSDRFSAERTGGSVSTLTIQRTQQEDSAVYLCASSATTGNNEQYFGPGTRLLVL.

V gene TRBV20-1 combines with J gene TRBJ2-7; D is possibly TRBD1 (6 bases). The germline V gene has CDR1 DFQATT and CDR2 SNEGSKA (reference sequence). Between the trimmed V and J ends, which lost 6 bases and 4 bases, there was a span of 13 bases. CDR3 length: 12 residues. This CDR3 is CSAEQGQYEQYF. In DNA, the CDR3 is TGCAGTGCGGAACAGGGTCAGTACGAGCAGTACTTC.

The chain combines TRBV5-1 with TRBJ2-1, with 8 nucleotides matching TRBD1. CDR1 and CDR2 from the germline V gene are SGHRS and YFSETQ. V lost 4 bases to trimming and J lost 5 bases; unmatched junction nucleotides: 14. The CDR3 is 17 residues long. The DNA for the CDR3 is TGCGCCAGCAGCAAATTTGGCCGGGACAGGAGTGACAATGAGCAGTTCTTC. Encoded protein: CASSKFGRDRSDNEQFF.

This clonotype occurred a few times. The chain combines TRBV4-3 with TRBJ1-2; perhaps TRBD1 as D (5 bases). Trimming took off 1 base at V and 7 bases at J, with 10 bases between the two ends. This CDR3 spans 13 amino acids. Per the germline V gene, CDR1 is LGHNA and CDR2 is YSLEER. The CDR3 sequence: CASSQAGGGGYTF. The CDR3 DNA reads TGCGCCAGCAGCCAAGCCGGGGGTGGTGGCTACACCTTC.

The chain joins TRBV2 to TRBJ2-3; D gene ambiguous. The CDR3 is 16 amino acids. V was shortened by 2 bases and J by 8 bases, with 20 bases between the two germline ends. The germline V gene has CDR1 SNHLY and CDR2 FYNNEI. In DNA form, the CDR3 reads TGTGCCAGCAGTGAATGGTCGTCGAGTCTTTGGATTACGCAGTATTTT. Protein product: CASSEWSSSLWITQYF.

This clonotype was recorded a few times. In nucleotides, the CDR3 is TGTGCCAGCAGTGTTTGGAATTCACCCCTCCACTTT. Its translation: CASSVWNSPLHF. This chain links TRBV25-1 with TRBJ1-6; no clear D gene. Per germline, CDR1 MGHDK and CDR2 SYGVNS. This CDR3 has 12 residues. V was pared by 4 bases and J by 7 bases, with 5 bases between.

V gene TRBV18 combines with J gene TRBJ2-1, with TRBD2 matching over 7 bases. The CDR3 extends over 15 amino acids. V lost 3 bases to trimming and J lost 5 bases; unmatched junction nucleotides: 7. Germline V CDR1 and CDR2: KGHSH, LQKENI. This chain's CDR3 is CASSPLAGTNNEQFF. In DNA, the CDR3 is TGTGCCAGCTCACCCTTAGCCGGGACTAACAATGAGCAGTTCTTC.

The chain couples TRBV27 to TRBJ2-5, with 7 bases lining up with TRBD2. J was trimmed by 4 bases and V by 2 bases; bases with no gene match: 1. The germline gives CDR1 MNHEY, CDR2 SMNVEV (reference sequence). This CDR3 spans 13 amino acids. DNA for the CDR3: TGTGCCAGCAGTTTACAGCGGGGAGAGACCCAGTACTTC. Its protein product is CASSLQRGETQYF.

This chain joins TRBV28 and TRBJ2-7; 9 nucleotides match TRBD2. The CDR3 covers 15 residues. The V gene end was trimmed by 3 bases and the J gene end by 1 base; junction bases not matched to a gene: 4. Germline V lookup: CDR1 MDHEN, CDR2 SYDVKM. The CDR3 protein is CASSFTLAGSYEQYF. CDR3 coding DNA: TGTGCCAGCAGTTTTACCCTAGCGGGGTCCTACGAGCAGTACTTC.

This clonotype was seen ten or more times. The genes are TRBV11-2 and TRBJ2-1, with TRBD2 matching over 7 bases. Trimming took 0 bases from V and 7 from J; bases not matched to a gene: 9. Per germline, CDR1 SGHAT and CDR2 FQNNGV. This CDR3 spans 16 amino acids. The CDR3 sequence is CASSLDRAGSGNEQFF. The CDR3, as DNA: TGTGCCAGCAGCTTAGATAGAGCGGGGAGCGGGAATGAGCAGTTCTTC.

This clonotype is a singleton in its sample. The gene calls are TRBV3-1 and TRBJ2-5; D not certain. V lost 1 base, J lost 5 bases, and 20 bases lay in between. This CDR3 is 17 amino acids long. CDR1 and CDR2 from the germline V gene are LGHDT and YNNKEL (reference sequence). In DNA form, the CDR3 reads TGTGCCAGCAGCCAAGGCCGGATAGCTGCATTCGAGGAGACCCAGTACTTC. This translates into CASSQGRIAAFEETQYF.

This rearrangement joins TRBV7-6 to TRBJ2-1; TRBD2 matches at 7 bases. CDR3 size: 15 residues. V was clipped by 0 bases and J by 3 bases; unmatched bases: 2. Per germline, CDR1 SGHVS and CDR2 FNYEAQ. The DNA of the CDR3 is TGTGCCAGCAGCTTAGCACTAGCGAACTACAATGAGCAGTTCTTC. It translates to CASSLALANYNEQFF.

The rearrangement links TRBV20-1 to TRBJ2-7; no definite D call. Trimming pared 3 bases from V and 4 bases from J, leaving 7 bases between. The CDR3 is made up of 11 amino acids. CDR1 is DFQATT and CDR2 is SNEGSKA in the germline V gene (reference sequence). Here the CDR3 DNA reads TGCAGTGCTAGGAAAGGATACGAGCAGTACTTC. Protein product: CSARKGYEQYF.

The rearrangement uses TRBV6-5 and TRBJ2-3; D gene ambiguous. Germline V lookup: CDR1 MNHEY, CDR2 SVGAGI. Deletions cut 5 bases from V and 2 bases from J, with 11 bases between. The CDR3 is made up of 14 amino acids. DNA of the CDR3: TGTGCCAGCAGTGATAGCTTTTCCACAGATACGCAGTATTTT. Protein product: CASSDSFSTDTQYF.

The CDR3 DNA reads as TGTGCCACGTCGCCTAGCGGGAGGAACAATGAGCAGTTCTTC. As protein: CATSPSGRNNEQFF. The chain combines TRBV6-2 or TRBV6-3 with TRBJ2-1; TRBD2 matches 11 bases. V gave up 10 bases and J gave up 5 bases; unmatched junction bases: 7. The CDR3 has 14 amino acids. The germline CDR1 and CDR2 sequences are MNHEY and SVGEGT.

At least ten counts were recorded for this clonotype. V is TRBV29-1 and J is TRBJ2-1, with D possibly matching TRBD2 (5 bases). CDR1 is SQVTM, CDR2 ANQGSEA, per germline. The CDR3 contains 13 residues. V was pared by 4 bases and J by 7 bases, with 14 bases between. The CDR3 coding sequence is TGCAGCGTTGCACGGGGTCAACCAAATGAGCAGTTCTTC. This translates into CSVARGQPNEQFF.

This rearrangement joins TRBV12-3 or TRBV12-4 to TRBJ2-3; no clear D. The V end lost 10 bases, the J end lost 5 bases, and 10 bases lay between the germline ends. The CDR3 is made up of 11 amino acids. CDR3: CATRSGDTQYF. DNA of the CDR3: TGTGCCACCCGGTCGGGAGATACGCAGTATTTT.

The gene calls are TRBV9 and TRBJ2-7; TRBD2 matches at 12 bases. The CDR3 is 16 amino acids. The germline V gene encodes CDR1 SGDLS and CDR2 YYNGEE. J was trimmed by 6 bases and V by 3 bases; bases with no gene match: 10. CDR3 sequence reads: CASSGSGLAGKGEQYF. The CDR3 DNA follows: TGTGCCAGCAGCGGATCGGGACTAGCGGGTAAAGGCGAGCAGTACTTC.

This clonotype has more than one count but fewer than ten. This CDR3 reads CASSPGQARISPLHF. CDR3 sequence (DNA): TGTGCCAGCAGTCCCGGACAGGCCAGGATTTCACCCCTCCACTTT. The chain uses TRBV6-2 or TRBV6-3 and TRBJ1-6; 7 nucleotides match TRBD1. The CDR3 consists of 15 residues. Germline V gives CDR1 MNHEY, CDR2 SVGEGT. The V gene end was trimmed by 5 bases and the J gene end by 9 bases; junction bases not matched to a gene: 10.